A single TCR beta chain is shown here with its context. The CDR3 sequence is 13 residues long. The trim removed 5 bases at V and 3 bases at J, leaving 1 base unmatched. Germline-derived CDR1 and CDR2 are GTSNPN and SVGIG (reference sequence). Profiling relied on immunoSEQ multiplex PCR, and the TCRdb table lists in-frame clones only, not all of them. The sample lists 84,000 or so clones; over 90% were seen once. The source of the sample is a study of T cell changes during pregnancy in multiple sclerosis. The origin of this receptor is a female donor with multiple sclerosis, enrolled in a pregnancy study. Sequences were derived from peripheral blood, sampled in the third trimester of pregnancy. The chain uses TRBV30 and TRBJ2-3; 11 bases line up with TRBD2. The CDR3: CAWASGGTDTQYF. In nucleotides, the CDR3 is TGTGCCTGGGCTAGCGGGGGGACAGATACGCAGTATTTT.